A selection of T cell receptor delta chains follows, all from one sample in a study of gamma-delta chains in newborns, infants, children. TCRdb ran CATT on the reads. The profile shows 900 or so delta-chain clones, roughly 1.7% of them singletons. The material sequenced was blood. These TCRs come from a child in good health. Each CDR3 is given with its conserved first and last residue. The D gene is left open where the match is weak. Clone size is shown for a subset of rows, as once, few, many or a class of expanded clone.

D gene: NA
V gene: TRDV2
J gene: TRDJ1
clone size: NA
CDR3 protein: CACDTVGAPRVNKLIF
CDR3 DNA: TGTGCCTGTGACACCGTAGGGGCCCCGAGGGTCAATAAACTCATCTTT

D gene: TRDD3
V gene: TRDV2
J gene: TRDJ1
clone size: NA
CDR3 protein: CACDAVAPSLLGALYADKLIF
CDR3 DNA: TGTGCCTGTGACGCCGTCGCCCCTTCTTTACTGGGGGCCCTCTACGCCGATAAACTCATCTTT

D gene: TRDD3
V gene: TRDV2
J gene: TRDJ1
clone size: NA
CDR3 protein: CACDSVLGMGYTDKLIF
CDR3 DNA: TGTGCCTGTGACTCAGTACTGGGGATGGGGTACACCGATAAACTCATCTTT

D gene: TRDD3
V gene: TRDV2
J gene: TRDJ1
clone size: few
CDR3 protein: CACDTVGEDTTDKLIF
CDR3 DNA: TGTGCCTGTGACACCGTGGGGGAGGACACCACCGATAAACTCATCTTT

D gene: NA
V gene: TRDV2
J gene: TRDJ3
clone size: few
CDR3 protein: CAGDATTLGRGNLVSSSWDTRQMFF
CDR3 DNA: TGTGCCGGCGACGCCACCACGCTTGGGAGGGGGAATCTAGTTTCAAGCTCCTGGGACACCCGACAGATGTTTTTC

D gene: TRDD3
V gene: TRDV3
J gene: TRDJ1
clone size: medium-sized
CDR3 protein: CAFGGVFTGAKRMDYTDKLIF
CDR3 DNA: TGTGCCTTCGGTGGGGTGTTTACTGGGGCTAAAAGGATGGATTACACCGATAAACTCATCTTT

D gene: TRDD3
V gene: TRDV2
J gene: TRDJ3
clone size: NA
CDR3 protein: CACDTDLISGGFRGSWDTRQMFF
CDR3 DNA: TGTGCCTGTGACACCGACCTAATCTCTGGGGGATTCCGTGGCTCCTGGGACACCCGACAGATGTTTTTC

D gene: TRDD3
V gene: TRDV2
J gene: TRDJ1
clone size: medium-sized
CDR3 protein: CACDTLSTGGSYTDKLIF
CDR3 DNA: TGCGCCTGTGACACTCTTAGTACTGGGGGTTCGTACACCGATAAACTCATCTTT

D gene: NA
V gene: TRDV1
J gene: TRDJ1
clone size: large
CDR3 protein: CALGDPRLNKLIF
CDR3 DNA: TGTGCTCTTGGGGACCCGCGCCTGAATAAACTCATCTTT

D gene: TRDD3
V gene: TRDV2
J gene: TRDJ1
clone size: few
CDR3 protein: CACDTLPPPLGDTTDKLIF
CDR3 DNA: TGTGCCTGTGACACCCTTCCTCCCCCACTGGGGGATACTACCGATAAACTCATCTTT

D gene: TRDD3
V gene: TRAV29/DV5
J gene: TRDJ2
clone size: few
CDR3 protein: CAASARMTVLGDTPSCPLTAQLFF
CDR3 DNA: TGTGCAGCAAGCGCGAGAATGACTGTACTGGGGGATACGCCGTCCTGTCCTTTGACAGCACAACTCTTCTTT